The TCR beta chain under discussion was sequenced for a study of cytomegalovirus exposure and HLA in healthy donors. Primers included in the PCR were 60 Vbeta and 13 Jbeta primers. Sequencing was performed with immunoSEQ multiplex PCR; in TCRdb, only in-frame clones are kept and a portion is missing. The sample consists of about 96,000 clones, around 79% of them appearing once. As for this clone: Its target is not known.

Study-wide findings and caveats: Analyses of presence/absence relied on an assumption of roughly uniform sequencing depth across donors. A later analysis, which compared TCR beta chains of equal frequency, found the HLA-associated ones more clonally expanded.

There were likely unrecorded immune exposures, though donors were nominally healthy when sampled. In germline, CDR1 is MDHEN, CDR2 SYDVKM. Losses at the gene ends were 6 bases for V and 1 base for J; bases not matched to a gene: 4. The CDR3 is 14 residues long. This receptor was taken from a woman in her sixties or seventies in good health and CMV-seropositive. The sequenced sample consisted of PBMCs. This chain links TRBV28 with TRBJ1-1, with TRBD1 identical over 8 bases. Written as DNA, the CDR3 is TGTGCCAGCAGAGCCGGGACAGGGAACACTGAAGCTTTCTTT. It is translated as CASRAGTGNTEAFF.